This T cell receptor beta chain derives from a study of Graves' ophthalmopathy and Graves' hyperthyroidism. Looking at the study overall: Peripheral blood collection took place at initial diagnosis, before any treatment.

This clonotype was seen repeatedly, ten times or more. Its antigen is currently unknown. Moderately to severely active ophthalmopathy under 3 months, CAS at least 3, NOSPECS at least 4. General study findings and limits: A 13-signature model separated ophthalmopathy from stable hyperthyroidism, around 90% sensitivity, 75% to 84% specificity. Ophthalmopathy progression predictions by the model showed roughly 77% specificity and approximately 70% sensitivity.

CDR3 regions of TCR beta were amplified from RNA transcripts. RT-PCR was first run with HTBI primers, then multiplex PCR in a second round. TCRdb independently ran MiXCR on the multiplex PCR reads; one entry per CDR3 protein. The table shows 300,000 to 400,000 distinct CDR3 sequences, with under 20% occurring only once. The V and J ends lost 2 bases and 0 bases respectively, with 4 bases between them. From germline, CDR1 is MNHEY and CDR2 SVGAGI. This CDR3 spans 13 amino acids. The receptor was derived from an adult man with Graves' ophthalmopathy. The rearrangement links TRBV6-5 to TRBJ1-1; D remains ambiguous. Sample: peripheral blood. CDR3 coding DNA: TGTGCCAGCAGTTACGTCATGAACACTGAAGCTTTCTTT. It yields the protein CASSYVMNTEAFF.